The clone carrying this T cell receptor beta chain is deemed medium-sized (0.01 to 0.1%). What it binds is not known. V gave up 10 bases and J gave up 6 bases, with 24 bases separating them. CDR1 is SGHRS and CDR2 is YFSETQ in the germline V gene. This CDR3 contains 15 residues. The sample belongs to a study of T-cell reconstitution after alpha-beta-depleted transplantation in children. Study conclusions and caveats: Expanded graft clones numbering several hundred reportedly gave rise to alpha-beta T cells about two months after transplant.

Preparing the TCRbeta library involved the use of unique molecular identifiers. Each CDR3 protein is one row after TCRdb ran MiXCR on the PCR reads. The table lists 7,300 or so distinct CDR3 sequences, 16% of them singletons. The specimen comprised PBMCs, sampled before TCRalphabeta/CD19-depleted stem cell transplant. The sequence came from a boy aged 2 to 10 with acute lymphoblastic leukemia, due to receive a stem cell transplant. V and J are TRBV5-1 and TRBJ2-3; the D gene is possibly TRBD1 (5 bases). Here the CDR3 reads CASLLAGWGSDTQYF. The CDR3 DNA sequence: TGCGCCTCACTGTTGGCAGGGTGGGGATCGGATACGCAGTATTTT.